This passage covers 32 T cell receptor beta chains from one sample sequenced in a study of T cell changes during pregnancy in multiple sclerosis (dated by TCRdb to the late 2010s). Receptor libraries were prepared by the immunoSEQ multiplex PCR assay. The clones in this table, taken by TCRdb from immuneACCESS, are in-frame only. Not every clone is retained; where verified, under half of the shortfall comes from an unresolved V gene, and the cause of the rest is unknown. The sample table records 30,000 to 50,000 clones; 92% of these occur just once. Clones ranked in the top ten supply under 0.9% of the sample. The specimen was CD4+ T cells from peripheral blood mononuclear cells, collected in the third trimester of pregnancy. The receptors here all came from a female donor with multiple sclerosis, enrolled in a pregnancy study.

The gene calls are TRBV29-1 and TRBJ2-7; maybe TRBD1 (6 bases). V lost 5 bases, J lost 2 bases, and 10 bases lay in between. The CDR3 totals 12 residues. Per the germline V gene, CDR1 is SQVTM and CDR2 is ANQGSEA. CDR3 region: CSVHQGTYEQYF. The CDR3 coding sequence is TGCAGCGTTCACCAGGGGACCTACGAGCAGTACTTC.

The CDR3 DNA reads as TGTGCCAGCAGCTGGACAGTCACAGATACGCAGTATTTT. Its translation: CASSWTVTDTQYF. The chain uses TRBV5-5 and TRBJ2-3, with TRBD1 as a possible D gene (6 bases). The germline V and J ends were trimmed by 3 bases and 2 bases, with 7 bases remaining between them. This CDR3 is built from 13 residues. The germline CDR1 and CDR2 sequences are SGHKS and YYEKEE (reference sequence). Full variable domain (remainder filled in from reference TRBV5-5 and TRBJ2-3): DAGVTQSPTHLIKTRGQQVTLRCSPISGHKSVSWYQQVLGQGPQFIFQYYEKEERGRGNFPDRFSARQFPNYSSELNVNALLLGDSALYLCASSWTVTDTQYFGPGTRLTVL.

V gene TRBV9 combines with J gene TRBJ2-2, with D possibly matching TRBD1 (6 bases). CDR1 SGDLS and CDR2 YYNGEE come from the germline V gene. V gave up 0 bases and J gave up 6 bases, with 9 bases separating them. The length of the CDR3 is 14 residues. The CDR3 here is CASSVVGGPGELFF. CDR3 sequence (DNA): TGTGCCAGCAGCGTAGTAGGGGGTCCCGGGGAGCTGTTTTTT.

The chain is built from TRBV4-3 and TRBJ1-5; no firm D call. The CDR3 is 18 residues long. The V gene's germline CDR1 is LGHNA and CDR2 YSLEER. The V end was cut by 0 bases, the J end by 0 bases, with 15 bases between. The CDR3 sequence is CASSQEAGALYSNQPQHF. The DNA of the CDR3 is TGCGCCAGCAGCCAAGAAGCGGGAGCTCTATATAGCAATCAGCCCCAGCATTTT.

The table lists this clone with a count of one. The gene calls are TRBV11-2 and TRBJ2-1, with 7 bases aligning to TRBD2. CDR3 length: 16 residues. V dropped 1 base and J dropped 1; count of bases not matched to a gene: 4. Germline CDR1 and CDR2: SGHAT and FQNNGV. The CDR3 DNA is TGTGCCAGCAGCTTAGTCTCCGGGGGGTCCTACAATGAGCAGTTCTTC. It encodes CASSLVSGGSYNEQFF.

V and J are TRBV28 and TRBJ2-3; 7 nucleotides line up with TRBD2. V lost 5 bases and J lost 2; bases outside the gene matches: 4. CDR3 length: 14 amino acids. Germline-derived CDR1 and CDR2 are MDHEN and SYDVKM. CDR3 sequence reads: CASSGGVLTDTQYF. CDR3 DNA: TGTGCCAGCAGTGGGGGGGTGCTCACAGATACGCAGTATTTT.

Here the CDR3 reads CASSPRQGAGGNTIYF. The DNA of the CDR3 is TGTGCCAGCAGCCCCAGACAGGGGGCGGGTGGAAACACCATATATTTT. The chain recombines TRBV5-4 with TRBJ1-3; 10 bases line up with TRBD1. The CDR3 runs to 16 residues. CDR1 SGHNT and CDR2 YYREEE come from the germline V gene (reference sequence). After removal of 4 bases from V and 3 bases from J, the junction contained 7 bases not matched to a gene.

The genes are TRBV19 and TRBJ2-3; D gene ambiguous. This CDR3 spans 14 amino acids. Germline V gene data show CDR1 as LNHDA and CDR2 as SQIVND (reference sequence). Trimming shortened V by 8 bases and J by 0 bases, and 12 bases separated the two germline ends. CDR3 loop: CASRVDFSTDTQYF. The DNA of the CDR3 is TGTGCCAGTCGGGTTGACTTTAGCACAGATACGCAGTATTTT.

This chain links TRBV2 with TRBJ2-7; D is unresolved. Germline V gene data show CDR1 as SNHLY and CDR2 as FYNNEI. V was cut by 6 bases and J by 2 bases, with 17 bases left in between. The CDR3 contains 15 residues. The CDR3: CASRYGIAVTYEQYF. The CDR3 region has the DNA TGTGCCAGCAGATATGGAATTGCGGTGACCTACGAGCAGTACTTC.

The genes are TRBV28 and TRBJ1-5; 7 bases map to TRBD1. The CDR3 consists of 15 residues. Trimming cost V 6 bases and J 3 bases; bases outside gene matches: 8. Looked up from germline, CDR1 is MDHEN and CDR2 is SYDVKM. The CDR3 coding sequence is TGTGCCAGCAGCCCAGGACAGGTTATCAATCAGCCCCAGCATTTT. Its protein is CASSPGQVINQPQHF.

The chain is built from TRBV7-2 and TRBJ2-3; 12 bases map to TRBD2. From germline, CDR1 is SGHTA and CDR2 FQGNSA. The CDR3 runs to 17 residues. V lost 0 bases to trimming and J lost 5 bases; unmatched junction nucleotides: 6. CDR3 amino acids: CASSLAASGRGIDTQYF. The CDR3 nucleotides read TGTGCCAGCAGCTTAGCGGCTAGCGGGAGGGGCATAGATACGCAGTATTTT.

V and J are TRBV6-1 and TRBJ1-2; D unclear. The V and J ends lost 4 bases and 7 bases respectively, with 10 bases between them. The germline V gene encodes CDR1 MNHNS and CDR2 SASEGT. This CDR3 region has 12 residues. CDR3 sequence (DNA): TGTGCCAGCAGTGGTCAGGTCGTTGGCTACACCTTC. Its protein is CASSGQVVGYTF.

This sequence joins TRBV5-4 and TRBJ2-7, with TRBD1 matching over 8 bases. V trimming: 4 bases; J trimming: 6 bases; junction bases outside the gene matches: 15. The CDR3 is 16 residues long. Germline V gene lookup returns CDR1 SGHNT and CDR2 YYREEE (reference sequence). Here the CDR3 DNA reads TGTGCCAGCAGCCGAGCCCGGGACAGGACGAACTCCGAGCAGTACTTC. Residues: CASSRARDRTNSEQYF. The complete variable domain, with remaining parts taken from reference TRBV5-4 and TRBJ2-7, reads ETGVTQSPTHLIKTRGQQVTLRCSSQSGHNTVSWYQQALGQGPQFIFQYYREEENGRGNFPPRFSGLQFPNYSSELNVNALELDDSALYLCASSRARDRTNSEQYFGPGTRLTVT.

The rearrangement uses TRBV5-6 and TRBJ1-2; D gene ambiguous. This CDR3 is 13 amino acids long. Trimming removed 6 bases from V and 7 bases from J, with 16 bases in between. The germline V gene has CDR1 SGHDT and CDR2 YYEEEE. CDR3 DNA: TGTGCCAGCACCGGAGGCCAAATAGGTGGCTACACCTTC. Its protein is CASTGGQIGGYTF.

The rearrangement joins TRBV5-6 to TRBJ1-2; D is unresolved. The CDR3 totals 13 residues. Germline-derived CDR1 and CDR2 are SGHDT and YYEEEE. Trimming left V 4 bases short and J 6 bases short, with 13 bases between. The CDR3 region is CASSTGRVNGYTF. In nucleotides, the CDR3 is TGTGCCAGCAGCACCGGGAGGGTTAATGGCTACACCTTC. Complete variable domain (other parts from reference TRBV5-6 and TRBJ1-2): DAGVTQSPTHLIKTRGQQVTLRCSPKSGHDTVSWYQQALGQGPQFIFQYYEEEERQRGNFPDRFSGHQFPNYSSELNVNALLLGDSALYLCASSTGRVNGYTFGSGTRLTVV.

The V and J genes are TRBV5-5 and TRBJ2-7; 10 nucleotides line up with TRBD1. Losses at the gene ends were 4 bases for V and 6 bases for J; bases not matched to a gene: 7. The CDR3 contains 14 residues. Germline-derived CDR1 and CDR2 are SGHKS and YYEKEE (reference sequence). The CDR3 region is CASSRRQGAGEQYF. The CDR3 bases are TGTGCCAGCAGCCGTAGACAGGGGGCAGGCGAGCAGTACTTC.

This clone was recorded once. The CDR3 loop reads CAWSVSRVSSGANVLTF. CDR3 DNA sequence: TGTGCCTGGAGCGTGTCAAGAGTGAGCTCTGGGGCCAACGTCCTGACTTTC. This chain joins TRBV30 and TRBJ2-6; the D is unclear. Germline assignment: CDR1 GTSNPN and CDR2 SVGIG (reference sequence). V was shortened by 3 bases and J by 0 bases, with 15 bases between the two germline ends. The CDR3 length is 17 residues. Full variable domain (remainder filled in from reference TRBV30 and TRBJ2-6): SQTIHQWPATLVQPVGSPLSLECTVEGTSNPNLYWYRQAAGRGLQLLFYSVGIGQISSEVPQNLSASRPQDRQFILSSKKLLLSDSGFYLCAWSVSRVSSGANVLTFGAGSRLTVL.

The CDR3 DNA reads as TGCGCCAGCAGCCAAGGAAGGGTTAGGGGGCGCAACTATGGCTACACCTTC. Residues: CASSQGRVRGRNYGYTF. This rearrangement joins TRBV4-1 to TRBJ1-2, with TRBD1 matching 7 bases. CDR3 size: 17 residues. V lost 1 base to trimming and J lost 2 bases; unmatched junction nucleotides: 10. The germline gives CDR1 MGHRA, CDR2 YSYEKL.

The rearrangement uses TRBV21-1 and TRBJ2-3; TRBD1 was called by the table and not checked on the DNA. TRBV21-1 is annotated as a pseudogene. This CDR3 spans 17 amino acids. As DNA, the CDR3 is TGTGCCAGCAGCAAGGTGGACAGGGGGCCTAGCACAGATACGCAGTATTTT. This translates into CASSKVDRGPSTDTQYF.

This clone was seen only once. J is TRBJ2-1 and V is TRBV6-6; TRBD1 aligns across 7 bases. Losses at the gene ends were 6 bases for V and 5 bases for J; bases not matched to a gene: 10. CDR1 is MNHNY, CDR2 SVGAGI, per germline (reference sequence). The length of the CDR3 is 15 residues. DNA for the CDR3: TGTGCCAGCAGCCAGGACAGGAAAAGAGACAATGAGCAGTTCTTC. Its translation is CASSQDRKRDNEQFF.

The chain has TRBV10-3 and TRBJ2-7; tentatively, D is TRBD2 (5 bases). CDR1 and CDR2 from the germline V gene are ENHRY and SYGVKD. This CDR3 region has 12 residues. V lost 5 bases to trimming and J lost 3 bases, with 8 bases between them. CDR3 in amino acids: CAISFDYYEQYF. In DNA, the CDR3 is TGTGCCATCAGTTTTGACTACTACGAGCAGTACTTC.

The chain couples TRBV25-1 to TRBJ1-1, with D hard to call. Trimming took off 7 bases at V and 2 bases at J, with 5 bases between the two ends. Germline loops: CDR1 MGHDK, CDR2 SYGVNS. The length of the CDR3 is 11 residues. The CDR3 bases are TGTGCCAGCACAACAAACACTGAAGCTTTCTTT. Residues: CASTTNTEAFF.

The V and J genes are TRBV19 and TRBJ1-5; D unclear. V lost 6 bases and J lost 0, with 6 bases in between. The CDR3 runs to 13 residues. Germline lookup yields CDR1 LNHDA and CDR2 SQIVND (reference sequence). DNA of the CDR3: TGTGCCAGTAGAAACTTTAGCAATCAGCCCCAGCATTTT. As protein: CASRNFSNQPQHF.

The rearrangement uses TRBV5-5 and TRBJ1-5; D unclear. The CDR3 loop spans 16 amino acids. In germline, CDR1 is SGHKS, CDR2 YYEKEE (reference sequence). With 2 bases removed from V and 3 bases from J, the gap between germline ends came to 15 bases. The CDR3 region has the DNA TGTGCCAGCAGCTTCCGGTCCGACACTTTCAATCAGCCCCAGCATTTT. Protein product: CASSFRSDTFNQPQHF.

The chain has TRBV7-8 and TRBJ1-4, with 10 bases that match TRBD1. Germline trimming cut 0 bases from V and 8 bases from J; bases unmatched to any gene: 0. The CDR3 spans 14 residues. CDR1 and CDR2 (germline): SGHVS, FQNEAQ. The CDR3 DNA is TGTGCCAGCAGCTTAGCGGGACAGGGGGAAAAACTGTTTTTT. Encoded protein: CASSLAGQGEKLFF.

The chain couples TRBV19 to TRBJ2-3, with 7 bases matching TRBD2. The junction had 2 bases not matched to a gene; V was cut back by 3 bases and J by 5 bases. The length of the CDR3 is 13 residues. Germline assignment: CDR1 LNHDA and CDR2 SQIVND (reference sequence). CDR3 region: CASSIVAGDTQYF. The CDR3 DNA reads as TGTGCCAGTAGTATTGTAGCGGGAGATACGCAGTATTTT.

The chain is built from TRBV28 and TRBJ2-3; 13 nucleotides line up with TRBD2. Germline CDR1 is MDHEN and CDR2 is SYDVKM. CDR3 length: 17 amino acids. V shed 7 bases and J 1 base; nucleotides not matched to a gene: 8. Here the CDR3 reads CASIEGTSGIGTDTQYF. The CDR3 coding sequence is TGTGCCAGCATAGAGGGGACTAGCGGGATCGGCACAGATACGCAGTATTTT.

The rearrangement links TRBV19 to TRBJ2-7; D perhaps matches TRBD2 (7 bases). The CDR3 spans 16 residues. V was pared by 6 bases and J by 1 base, with 19 bases between. CDR1 LNHDA and CDR2 SQIVND come from the germline V gene (reference sequence). CDR3 protein: CASRTSGGGDSYEQYF. CDR3 sequence (DNA): TGTGCCAGTAGGACCAGTGGGGGGGGCGATTCCTACGAGCAGTACTTC.

This chain connects TRBV5-3 to TRBJ1-2, with 8 positions matching TRBD1. TRBV5-3 is flagged as an ORF with uncertain function. V was pared by 2 bases and J by 3 bases, with 9 bases of the junction left unmatched. The CDR3 has 16 amino acids. CDR3 region: CARSFKTGVLDYGYTF. The CDR3 DNA sequence: TGTGCCAGAAGCTTTAAGACAGGGGTTTTGGACTATGGCTACACCTTC.

The V gene is TRBV29-1, the J gene TRBJ1-2; TRBD1 matches 12 bases. V dropped 6 bases and J dropped 5; count of bases not matched to a gene: 10. Per the germline V gene, CDR1 is SQVTM and CDR2 is ANQGSEA. The CDR3 is 15 amino acids. The CDR3, as DNA: TGCAGCGTGCGGGCCGGGACAGGGGGCTCGTATGGCTACACCTTC. Amino acid sequence: CSVRAGTGGSYGYTF.

The chain couples TRBV30 to TRBJ2-3; 9 bases are a match to TRBD2. The junction had 9 bases not matched to a gene; V was cut back by 3 bases and J by 2 bases. Germline lookup yields CDR1 GTSNPN and CDR2 SVGIG (reference sequence). The CDR3 contains 16 residues. This chain's CDR3 is CAWSGDSGRPTDTQYF. For the CDR3, the DNA is TGTGCCTGGAGCGGAGATAGCGGGAGACCCACAGATACGCAGTATTTT.

CDR3 bases: TGTGCCAGCAGTGTTCAGGGGGTCCAAGAGACCCAGTACTTC. The encoded protein is CASSVQGVQETQYF. The V call is TRBV25-1, the J call TRBJ2-5; 7 bases fit TRBD1. J was trimmed by 1 base and V by 4 bases; bases with no gene match: 3. Germline CDR1 and CDR2: MGHDK and SYGVNS. The CDR3 runs to 14 residues.